Listed below are T cell receptor beta chains from one sample, sequenced in a study of PD-L1 blockade in urothelial cancer. The assay was immunoSEQ multiplex PCR, and TCRdb's table has in-frame clones only and misses some. This repertoire shows tens of thousands of clones, roughly nine tenths found once; its top ten account for roughly 15%. This specimen was PBMCs, taken around atezolizumab (anti-PD-L1) treatment. The source of these receptors is a woman aged 55 to 70 with urothelial cancer. CDR3s include the opening cysteine and the closing phenylalanine or tryptophan. Fields, in order: clone size, D gene, CDR3 length, V gene, J gene, CDR3 protein, CDR3 DNA. A D gene is named only where the DNA matches it firmly. Part of the rows lack a size; the others show once, few, many or a class for expanded clones.

clone_size: NA
d_call: NA
cdr3_length: 13
v_call: TRBV5-6
j_call: TRBJ1-2
cdr3_aa: CASSPTGNYGYTF
cdr3_nt: TGTGCCAGCAGCCCCACCGGTAACTATGGCTACACCTTC

clone_size: NA
d_call: NA
cdr3_length: 16
v_call: TRBV9
j_call: TRBJ1-2
cdr3_aa: CASSVDQGRGNYGYTF
cdr3_nt: TGTGCCAGCAGCGTAGATCAGGGGAGGGGGAACTATGGCTACACCTTC

clone_size: NA
d_call: TRBD2
cdr3_length: 15
v_call: TRBV6-5
j_call: TRBJ2-3
cdr3_aa: CASTRRLAGTDTQYF
cdr3_nt: TGTGCCAGCACCAGGAGGCTAGCGGGAACAGATACGCAGTATTTT

clone_size: NA
d_call: NA
cdr3_length: 14
v_call: TRBV10-3
j_call: TRBJ2-1
cdr3_aa: CATYLGEGTIEQFF
cdr3_nt: TGTGCCACCTATCTCGGAGAAGGTACAATTGAGCAGTTCTTC

clone_size: NA
d_call: TRBD1
cdr3_length: 15
v_call: TRBV19
j_call: TRBJ1-1
cdr3_aa: CASKSDRGMNTEAFF
cdr3_nt: TGTGCCAGTAAATCGGACAGGGGTATGAACACTGAAGCTTTCTTT

clone_size: NA
d_call: TRBD1
cdr3_length: 17
v_call: TRBV10-3
j_call: TRBJ1-3
cdr3_aa: CAISESTVRGAGNTIYF
cdr3_nt: TGTGCCATCAGTGAGTCGACTGTCAGGGGGGCTGGAAACACCATATATTTT

clone_size: NA
d_call: TRBD2
cdr3_length: 16
v_call: TRBV4-2
j_call: TRBJ2-7
cdr3_aa: CASSRELADGSYEQYF
cdr3_nt: TGTGCCAGCAGCCGCGAGCTAGCGGACGGCTCCTACGAGCAGTACTTC

clone_size: NA
d_call: NA
cdr3_length: 14
v_call: TRBV7-2
j_call: TRBJ1-4
cdr3_aa: CASSSSSANEKLFF
cdr3_nt: TGTGCCAGCAGCTCCAGTTCCGCTAATGAAAAACTGTTTTTT

clone_size: NA
d_call: TRBD1
cdr3_length: 11
v_call: TRBV20-1
j_call: TRBJ1-1
cdr3_aa: CSAKTGDEAFF
cdr3_nt: TGCAGTGCAAAGACAGGGGATGAAGCTTTCTTT

clone_size: once
d_call: NA
cdr3_length: 14
v_call: TRBV10-3
j_call: TRBJ2-7
cdr3_aa: CAISGLGIPYEQYF
cdr3_nt: TGTGCCATCAGTGGACTAGGGATACCCTACGAGCAGTACTTC

clone_size: NA
d_call: NA
cdr3_length: 16
v_call: TRBV9
j_call: TRBJ2-2
cdr3_aa: CASSGAGQTITGELFF
cdr3_nt: TGTGCCAGCAGCGGTGCCGGACAGACTATTACCGGGGAGCTGTTTTTT